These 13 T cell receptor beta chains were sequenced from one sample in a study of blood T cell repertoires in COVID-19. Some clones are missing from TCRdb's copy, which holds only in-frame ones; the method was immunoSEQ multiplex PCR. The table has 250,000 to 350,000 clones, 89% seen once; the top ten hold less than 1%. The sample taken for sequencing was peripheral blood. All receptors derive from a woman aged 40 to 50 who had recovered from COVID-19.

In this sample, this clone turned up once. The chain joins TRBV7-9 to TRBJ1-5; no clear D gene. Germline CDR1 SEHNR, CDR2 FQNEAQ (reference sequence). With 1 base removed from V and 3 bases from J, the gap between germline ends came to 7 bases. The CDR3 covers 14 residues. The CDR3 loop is CASSLGHPNQPQHF. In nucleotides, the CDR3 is TGTGCCAGCAGCTTAGGACACCCCAATCAGCCCCAGCATTTT.

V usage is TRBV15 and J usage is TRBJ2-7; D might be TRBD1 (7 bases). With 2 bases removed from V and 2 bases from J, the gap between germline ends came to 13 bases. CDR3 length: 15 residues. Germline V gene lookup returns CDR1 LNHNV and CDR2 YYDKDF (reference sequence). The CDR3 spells CATSRPGGPPYEQYF. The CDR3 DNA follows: TGTGCCACCAGCAGACCAGGGGGGCCACCCTACGAGCAGTACTTC.

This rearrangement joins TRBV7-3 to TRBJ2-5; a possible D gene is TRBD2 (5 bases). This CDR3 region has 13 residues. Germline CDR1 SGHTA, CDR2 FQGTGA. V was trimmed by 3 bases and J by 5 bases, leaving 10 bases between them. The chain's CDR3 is CASSFGGSETQYF. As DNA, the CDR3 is TGTGCCAGCAGCTTTGGCGGGTCGGAGACCCAGTACTTC.

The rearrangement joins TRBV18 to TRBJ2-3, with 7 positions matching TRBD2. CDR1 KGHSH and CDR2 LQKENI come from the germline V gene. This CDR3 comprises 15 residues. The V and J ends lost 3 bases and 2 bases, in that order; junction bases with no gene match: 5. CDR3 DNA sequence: TGTGCCAGCTCACCCGGGACTATCAACACAGATACGCAGTATTTT. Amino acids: CASSPGTINTDTQYF.

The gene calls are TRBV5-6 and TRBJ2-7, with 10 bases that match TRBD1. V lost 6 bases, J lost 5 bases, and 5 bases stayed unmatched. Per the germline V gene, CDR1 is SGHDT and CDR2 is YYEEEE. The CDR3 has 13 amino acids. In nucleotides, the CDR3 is TGTGCCAGCACCCGGGACAGGGGCCACGAGCAGTACTTC. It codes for CASTRDRGHEQYF.

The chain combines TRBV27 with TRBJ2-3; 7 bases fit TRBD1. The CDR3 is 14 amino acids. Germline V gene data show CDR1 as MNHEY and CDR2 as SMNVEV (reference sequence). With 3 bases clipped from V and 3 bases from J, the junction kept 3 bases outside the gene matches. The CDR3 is CASSLGQRTDTQYF. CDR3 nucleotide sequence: TGTGCCAGCAGTTTGGGACAGAGGACAGATACGCAGTATTTT.

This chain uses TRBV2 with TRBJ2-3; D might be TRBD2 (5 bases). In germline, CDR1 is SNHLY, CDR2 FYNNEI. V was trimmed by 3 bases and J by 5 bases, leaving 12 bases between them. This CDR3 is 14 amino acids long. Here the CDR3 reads CASSDTSSVDTQYF. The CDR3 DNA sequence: TGTGCCAGCAGTGACACTAGTTCTGTAGATACGCAGTATTTT.

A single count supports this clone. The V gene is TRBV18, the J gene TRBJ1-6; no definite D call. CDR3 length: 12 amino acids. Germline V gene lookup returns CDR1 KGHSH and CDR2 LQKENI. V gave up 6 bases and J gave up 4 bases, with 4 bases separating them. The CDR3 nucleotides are TGTGCCAGCTCCCCTTATAATTCACCCCTCCACTTT. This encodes CASSPYNSPLHF.

CDR3 DNA: TGTGCCAGCAGCTTAAAGCTAGCGGGAGTGGTAGAGCAGTTCTTC. Translation: CASSLKLAGVVEQFF. This chain connects TRBV7-3 to TRBJ2-1, with 10 bases fitting TRBD2. Per germline, CDR1 SGHTA and CDR2 FQGTGA. The CDR3 has 15 amino acids. V lost 1 base and J lost 10; bases outside the gene matches: 7.

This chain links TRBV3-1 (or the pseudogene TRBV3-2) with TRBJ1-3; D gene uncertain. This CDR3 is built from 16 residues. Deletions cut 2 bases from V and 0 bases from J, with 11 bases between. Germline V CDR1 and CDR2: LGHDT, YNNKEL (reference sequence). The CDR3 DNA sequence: TGTGCCAGCAGCCAATTCGCAGGCCACTCTGGAAACACCATATATTTT. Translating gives CASSQFAGHSGNTIYF.

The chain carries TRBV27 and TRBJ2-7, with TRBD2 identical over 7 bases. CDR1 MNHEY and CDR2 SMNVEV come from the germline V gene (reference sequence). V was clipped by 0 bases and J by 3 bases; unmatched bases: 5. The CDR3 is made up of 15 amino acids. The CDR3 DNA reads TGTGCCAGCAGTTTATCGGCGGGAGTACGCTACGAGCAGTACTTC. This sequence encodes CASSLSAGVRYEQYF.

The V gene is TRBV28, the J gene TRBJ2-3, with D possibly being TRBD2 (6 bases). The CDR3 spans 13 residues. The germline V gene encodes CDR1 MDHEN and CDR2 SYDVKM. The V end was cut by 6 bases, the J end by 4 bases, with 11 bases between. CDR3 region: CASRRSGADTQYF. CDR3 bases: TGTGCCAGCAGGCGGTCGGGGGCAGATACGCAGTATTTT. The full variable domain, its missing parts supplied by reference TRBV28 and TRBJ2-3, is DVKVTQSSRYLVKRTGEKVFLECVQDMDHENMFWYRQDPGLGLRLIYFSYDVKMKEKGDIPEGYSVSREKKERFSLILESASTNQTSMYLCASRRSGADTQYFGPGTRLTVL.

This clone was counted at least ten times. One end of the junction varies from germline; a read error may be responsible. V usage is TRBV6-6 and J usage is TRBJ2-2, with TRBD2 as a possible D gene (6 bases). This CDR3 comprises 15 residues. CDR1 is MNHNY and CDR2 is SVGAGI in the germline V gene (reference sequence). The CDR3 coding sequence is TGTGCCAGCACGCAGGGACTCCTGAACGCCGGGGAGCTGTTTTTT. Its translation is CASTQGLLNAGELFF.